This T cell receptor (beta chain) was identified during a study of T cells in Graves' hyperthyroidism and ophthalmopathy. Germline lookup yields CDR1 SGDLS and CDR2 YYNGEE. Trimming took off 4 bases at V and 7 bases at J, with 12 bases between the two ends. The CDR3 length is 13 residues. It was RNA transcripts that yielded the amplified TCR beta CDR3 regions. Initially, a first-round RT-PCR of the TCR CDR3 employed the HTBI primer set. One entry per CDR3 protein results from TCRdb running MiXCR on the multiplex PCR reads. The sample contains under 650,000 distinct CDR3 sequences, around 15% of which appear only once. This clonotype was seen a few times.

The TCR originated in a woman aged 25 to 39 with Graves' hyperthyroidism. This rearrangement joins TRBV9 to TRBJ2-1; D is unclear. Sequenced material: blood. The CDR3 loop reads CASSPITRNEQFF. CDR3 coding DNA: TGTGCCAGCAGCCCTATAACCCGGAATGAGCAGTTCTTC.